This TCR beta chain was recorded in a study of patients and donors after allogeneic stem cell transplantation. A single record per CDR3 protein comes from TCRdb applying MiXCR to the RT-PCR reads. The sample has some 150,000 distinct CDR3 sequences; roughly 35% are singletons. This clonotype was counted between two and nine times. The germline V gene encodes CDR1 DFQATT and CDR2 SNEGSKA (reference sequence). The CDR3 is made up of 11 amino acids. Deletions cut 6 bases from V and 13 bases from J, with 13 bases between. The TCR comes from a human donor who was either an allogeneic HSCT recipient or a stem cell or donor lymphocyte infusion donor (not recorded which). It is not recorded whose cells these are; they may come from a transplant donor. The sample consisted of blood, either unsorted or a sorted T cell fraction (not recorded which). V usage is TRBV20-1 and J usage is TRBJ1-6; D gene unclear. The CDR3 reads CSAPTPSPLHF. In nucleotides, the CDR3 is TGCAGTGCACCCACCCCTTCCCCCCTCCACTTT.